Listed below are T cell receptor beta chains from one sample, sequenced in a study of shared clonotypes between healthy human individuals. Produced via immunoSEQ multiplex PCR; TCRdb's table is partial and in-frame only. Of 2 million to 2.5 million clones listed, roughly 93% were seen once; the top ten hold approximately 0.37%. Sequenced: naive CD4+ T cells from PBMCs. The receptors originated from a man aged 18 to 30 in good health. Some clones in this sample may be carry-over from other donors' samples. Both conserved end residues are part of each CDR3.

J gene	V gene	CDR3 protein
TRBJ1-4	TRBV30	CAWAPLQGANEKLFF
TRBJ2-2	TRBV7-8	CASSLRDRVAGELFF
TRBJ2-7	TRBV2	CASSAARQSYEQYF
TRBJ1-1	TRBV28	CASSLRDNTEAFF
TRBJ1-2	TRBV19	CASSTNSFAGYTF
TRBJ2-3	TRBV19	CASSIGGGRADLGTDTQYF
TRBJ2-1	TRBV7-3	CASSLREDSYNEQFF
TRBJ1-5	TRBV11-2	CASSLAQARTIPNQPQHF
TRBJ2-5	TRBV5-1	CASRPGGSGETQYF
TRBJ1-2	TRBV7-9	CASGQDYGYTF
TRBJ1-1	TRBV11-2	CASSLDRGALNTEAFF
TRBJ1-2	TRBV5-6	CASSRGQHYGYTF
TRBJ2-3	TRBV7-8	CASSFPPRAGVHSDTQYF
TRBJ2-1	TRBV5-6	CASSWQGNHNNEQFF
TRBJ1-5	TRBV19	CASSIETGYNQPQHF
TRBJ2-1	TRBV19	CASSLDPSGRYNEQFF
TRBJ1-1	TRBV2	CASSSTRGTEAFF
TRBJ2-7	TRBV7-6	CASTPGLETDEQYF
TRBJ1-5	TRBV21-1	CASMGDDDQPQHF
TRBJ1-5	TRBV7-9	CASSLAGQVNQPQHF
TRBJ1-2	TRBV2	CASSTRPGRMNGYTF
TRBJ1-1	TRBV6-5	CASSYRQRNTEAFF
TRBJ1-5	TRBV28	CASSLSPEQPQHF
TRBJ2-1	TRBV5-1	CASSKTTDSSSYNEQFF
TRBJ2-3	TRBV10-2	CASRRASDTQYF
TRBJ1-4	TRBV2	CASGIEAIVGKLFF
TRBJ1-4	TRBV7-2	CASSLYGNNEKLFF
TRBJ1-2	TRBV11-2	CASSSTTPNYGYTF
TRBJ2-5	TRBV19	CASSIGLAAGETQYF
TRBJ1-5	TRBV7-8	CASSLEWSQPQHF
TRBJ2-3	TRBV2	CASKPTTQYF
TRBJ2-2	TRBV19	CASRRDRGTGELFF
TRBJ2-3	TRBV28	CASTLGGIGQYF
TRBJ2-3	TRBV5-5	CASSLVSRQDRTDTQYF
TRBJ2-5	TRBV6-1	CASSEARYNRRLQETQYF
TRBJ1-5	TRBV27	CASGGVGAGNQPQHF
TRBJ2-1	TRBV2	CASSQLPGTMSVNEQFF
TRBJ1-2	TRBV10-3	CAISESEGAGGYTF
TRBJ1-2	TRBV5-4	CASSLTGPHGYTF
TRBJ2-1	TRBV19	CASREREYPDNEQFF
NA	TRBV5-1	CASRTGTGGYEQYF
TRBJ1-2	TRBV5-6	CASSRTGVQANYGYTF
TRBJ2-1	TRBV27	CASSLRGSYNEQFF
TRBJ2-3	TRBV5-4	CASSHLTGQRTDTQYF
TRBJ1-1	TRBV11-2	CASSSGITEAFF
TRBJ1-4	TRBV28	CASSSSGTGDEKLFF
TRBJ1-3	TRBV5-6	CASSASGNTIYF
TRBJ1-1	TRBV9	CASSKGGATEAFF